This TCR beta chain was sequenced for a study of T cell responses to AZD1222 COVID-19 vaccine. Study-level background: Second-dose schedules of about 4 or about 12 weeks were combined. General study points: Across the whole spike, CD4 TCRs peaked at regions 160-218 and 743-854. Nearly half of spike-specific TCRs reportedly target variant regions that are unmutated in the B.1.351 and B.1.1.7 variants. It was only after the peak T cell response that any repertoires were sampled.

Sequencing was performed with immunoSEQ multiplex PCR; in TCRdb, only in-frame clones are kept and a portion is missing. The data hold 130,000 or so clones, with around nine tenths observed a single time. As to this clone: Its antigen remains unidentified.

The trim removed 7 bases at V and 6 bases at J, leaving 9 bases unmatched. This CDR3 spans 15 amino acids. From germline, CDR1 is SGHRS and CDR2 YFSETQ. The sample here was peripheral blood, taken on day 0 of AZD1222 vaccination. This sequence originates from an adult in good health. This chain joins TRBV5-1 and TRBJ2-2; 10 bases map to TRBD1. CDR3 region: CASAERDRGPGELFF. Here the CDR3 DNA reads TGCGCCAGCGCCGAGAGGGACAGGGGTCCCGGGGAGCTGTTTTTT.